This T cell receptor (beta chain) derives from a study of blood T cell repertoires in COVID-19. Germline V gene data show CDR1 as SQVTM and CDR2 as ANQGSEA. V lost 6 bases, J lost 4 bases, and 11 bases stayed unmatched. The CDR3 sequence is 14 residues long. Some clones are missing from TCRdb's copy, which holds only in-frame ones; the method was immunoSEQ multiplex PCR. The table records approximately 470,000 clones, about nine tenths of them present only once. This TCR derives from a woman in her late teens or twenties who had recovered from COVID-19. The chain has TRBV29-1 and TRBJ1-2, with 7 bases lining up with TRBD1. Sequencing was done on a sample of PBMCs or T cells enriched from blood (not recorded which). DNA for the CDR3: TGCAGCGTGGAACAGGGGTACAGTAGCTATGGCTACACCTTC. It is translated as CSVEQGYSSYGYTF. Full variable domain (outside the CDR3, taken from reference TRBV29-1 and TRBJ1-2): SAVISQKPSRDICQRGTSLTIQCQVDSQVTMMFWYRQQPGQSLTLIATANQGSEATYESGFVIDKFPISRPNLTFSTLTVSNMSPEDSSIYLCSVEQGYSSYGYTFGSGTRLTVV.